This T cell receptor (beta chain) was sequenced in a study of blood T cells in healthy people across ages. With respect to this clonotype: The antigen is unknown.

The V gene's germline CDR1 is SGHRS and CDR2 YFSETQ. The germline V and J ends were trimmed by 2 bases and 11 bases, with 23 bases remaining between them. The CDR3 covers 15 residues. Whole-study results and caveats: With naive T cell percentage, TCR beta diversity showed a strong correlation. Aged donors had fewer naive CD4+ cells and lower diversity than long-lived donors.

With a J-beta primer mix and a sample-barcoded 5' primer, a second PCR ran roughly 7 to 11 cycles. Each of the cDNA molecules was tagged by a template-switch adaptor with 12 random nucleotides. Using its own MiXCR run on the 5' RACE reads, TCRdb lists one record per CDR3 protein. Among about 940,000 distinct CDR3 sequences listed, around 49% were seen once. The J gene is TRBJ2-7, the V gene TRBV5-1; D might be TRBD1 or TRBD2, each matching 5 bases. The material sequenced was blood. The clonotype originates from a young man in good health. DNA for the CDR3: TGCGCCAGCAGCTTAGGGACCGCAATCCCTACGAGGGAGTACTTC. This sequence encodes CASSLGTAIPTREYF.